This TCR beta chain originates from a study of shared clonotypes between healthy human individuals. As regards this clone: The antigen remains unidentified.

Germline values: CDR1 MGHDK, CDR2 SYGVNS. V was clipped by 1 base and J by 1 base, with 15 bases between them. CDR3 length equals 17 residues. Notes on the study in general: Generally, estimated richness proved larger in naive subsets than it did in memory subsets.

Some clones are missing from TCRdb's copy, which holds only in-frame ones; the method was immunoSEQ multiplex PCR. This table has a few million clones, roughly 93% appearing once. Source material: naive CD4+ T cells from PBMCs. Subset indicated: CD45RA+ positively selected. This chain joins TRBV25-1 and TRBJ2-3; D unresolved. This sequence originates from a man in his late teens or twenties in good health. Some clones in this sample may be carry-over from other donors' samples. CDR3 DNA: TGTGCCAGCAGTGAATTGCTGGGCAGAGGAGGCACAGATACGCAGTATTTT. This codes for CASSELLGRGGTDTQYF.